This T cell receptor (beta chain) comes out of a study of OX40 agonist ivuxolimab in advanced cancers. About the study as a whole: Ivuxolimab was an agonistic, fully human IgG2 monoclonal antibody directed against OX40 (CD134), a costimulatory receptor. Intravenous ivuxolimab was administered to patients every 2 weeks at six dose levels: 0.01, 0.1, 0.3, 1.5, 3 and 10 mg/kg. Of the roughly 52 patients in dose escalation, 19 had hepatocellular carcinoma, some 15 had melanoma, 9 had renal cell carcinoma and 9 had head and neck cancer. A male proportion of 82.7% and a mean age of roughly 58 years, ranging from roughly 23 to 79, were recorded for the dose-escalation cohort. Prior anti-PD-1, anti-PD-L1 or anti-CTLA-4 therapy was permitted, and checkpoint inhibitors had been received by about 36% of dose-escalation patients. Three dose-escalation patients achieved partial responses, one with hepatocellular carcinoma and two with cutaneous melanoma. Peripheral TCRbeta sequencing was intended to test whether TCR sequence diversity was altered and clonal T-cell expansion was caused by ivuxolimab. The paper describes the monotherapy dose-escalation part (N ≈ 52 patients) of the phase I trial of ivuxolimab. What the authors observed across the whole study: At doses from 0.1 to 3.0 mg/kg, clonal expansion was seen in both CD4+ and CD8+ blood T cells between baseline and week 6. In the 0.1-3.0 mg/kg groups, partial responders had among the lowest normalized peripheral clonal expansion, particularly in CD8+ T cells. The antigen specificity of the clonally expanded peripheral T cells was not determined. Low levels of normalized T-cell clonal expansion were also seen in some patients who did not respond. After ivuxolimab, expanded clones were on average more numerous among CD8+ T cells than among CD4+ T cells.

For sequencing of the TCRbeta CDR3 region, genomic DNA was extracted from the sorted cells. TCRbeta CDR3 regions were sequenced using the immunoSEQ Assay. TCRdb's version of the immuneACCESS table is confined to in-frame rearrangements and falls short of the full clone set. An unresolved V gene accounts for under half of the shortfall where checked; the remainder is of unknown origin. The sample contains tens of thousands of clones, around 87% of them found a single time. Clones ranked in the top ten supply around 6% of the sample. This clone showed up just a few times. It has no known antigen specificity. Per-base qualities were not stored, and no clone one base away is much larger. Patients with autoimmune disease history or receiving systemic immunosuppression were excluded from the trial. Peripheral blood for TCR sequencing was drawn from every dose cohort at baseline, at cycle 4 day 1 and at cycle 7 day 1. Samples were obtained from an open-label, multicenter, first-in-human phase I dose-escalation trial of ivuxolimab. The trial enrolled adults with locally advanced or metastatic head and neck squamous cell, hepatocellular, melanoma or renal cell carcinoma. CD4+ and CD8+ T cells were sorted separately from peripheral blood before TCR sequencing.

For this chain, trimming is 6 bases at the V end and 2 bases at the J end, and the number of junction bases without a gene match is 7. CDR1 is given as MNHNY and CDR2 as SVGAGI, both from the germline V gene (reference sequence). The CDR3 runs 14 amino acids, cysteine and phenylalanine included. Only the CDR3 DNA is retained, 42 bases long and in frame from the first base. The chain couples TRBV6-6 to TRBJ2-7; 7 middle bases align to TRBD1. Material: CD4+ or CD8+ T cells sorted from blood, obtained in a trial of the OX40 agonist ivuxolimab. This TCR was sampled from an adult with an advanced solid tumor such as melanoma, head and neck, liver or kidney cancer. The sequenced DNA: TGTGCCAGCAGATACGAACAGGGGACCTACGAGCAGTACTTC. Translated, it reads CASRYEQGTYEQYF.